One and the same sample provided the 30 T cell receptor beta chains below, sequenced in a study of cytomegalovirus exposure and HLA in healthy donors. PCR primers comprised 60 Vbeta and 13 Jbeta primers. TCRdb keeps only in-frame clones here, not all; method: immunoSEQ multiplex PCR. The table includes roughly 150,000 clones, around four fifths detected once. Sequenced input: PBMCs. Source of these receptors: a man aged 25-45 years in good health and CMV-seronegative.

The J gene is TRBJ1-1, the V gene TRBV15; D possibly corresponds to TRBD1 (5 bases). Trimming took 1 base from V and 0 from J, leaving 9 bases between them. Germline CDR1 is LNHNV and CDR2 is YYDKDF (reference sequence). This CDR3 is built from 15 residues. DNA for the CDR3: TGTGCCACCAGCAGAGGACAGACTCTGAACACTGAAGCTTTCTTT. Its translation is CATSRGQTLNTEAFF.

The chain carries TRBV19 and TRBJ2-5; 9 bases are a match to TRBD1. This CDR3 comprises 14 residues. Germline trimming cut 6 bases from V and 3 bases from J; bases unmatched to any gene: 5. Germline loops: CDR1 LNHDA, CDR2 SQIVND (reference sequence). Written as DNA, the CDR3 is TGTGCCAGTAGAAAGGGACAGGGAAAAGAGACCCAGTACTTC. Translated: CASRKGQGKETQYF. Full variable domain (remainder filled in from reference TRBV19 and TRBJ2-5): DGGITQSPKYLFRKEGQNVTLSCEQNLNHDAMYWYRQDPGQGLRLIYYSQIVNDFQKGDIAEGYSVSREKKESFPLTVTSAQKNPTAFYLCASRKGQGKETQYFGPGTRLLVL.

This clone has just a few counts. This sequence joins TRBV28 and TRBJ1-3; D gene unclear. Germline loops: CDR1 MDHEN, CDR2 SYDVKM. CDR3 length equals 15 residues. Trimming removed 3 bases at V and 0 bases at J, with 9 bases between. The CDR3 spells CASSFGQISGNTIYF. The CDR3 nucleotides read TGTGCCAGCAGTTTTGGGCAGATCTCTGGAAACACCATATATTTT. Together with reference TRBV28 and TRBJ1-3, the CDR3 gives the full variable domain: DVKVTQSSRYLVKRTGEKVFLECVQDMDHENMFWYRQDPGLGLRLIYFSYDVKMKEKGDIPEGYSVSREKKERFSLILESASTNQTSMYLCASSFGQISGNTIYFGEGSWLTVV.

The chain is built from TRBV7-9 and TRBJ1-1; TRBD1 is a possible D gene (6 bases). Germline-derived CDR1 and CDR2 are SEHNR and FQNEAQ (reference sequence). The germline V and J ends were trimmed by 6 bases and 11 bases, with 16 bases remaining between them. This CDR3 is built from 12 residues. CDR3 sequence reads: CASRGGAEEAFF. The CDR3 DNA is TGTGCCAGCAGAGGGGGGGCCGAGGAGGCTTTCTTT.

The chain couples TRBV5-6 to TRBJ2-1; 11 bases map to TRBD1. The junction had 2 bases not matched to a gene; V was cut back by 4 bases and J by 2 bases. This CDR3 is 15 amino acids long. Per the germline V gene, CDR1 is SGHDT and CDR2 is YYEEEE. DNA for the CDR3: TGTGCCAGCAGCCGGGGACAGGGGGCCTACAATGAGCAGTTCTTC. Encoded protein: CASSRGQGAYNEQFF.

The V and J genes are TRBV25-1 and TRBJ2-5; 11 bases align to TRBD2. The CDR3 has 16 residues. Germline V gene lookup returns CDR1 MGHDK and CDR2 SYGVNS. The V gene end was trimmed by 3 bases and the J gene end by 7 bases; junction bases not matched to a gene: 10. CDR3 protein: CASSDDGTSGRGTQYF. The CDR3 DNA follows: TGTGCCAGCAGTGACGACGGGACTAGCGGAAGAGGGACCCAGTACTTC.

DNA for the CDR3: TGTGCCAGCAGCGCTAGTGGGGGGGGACTTCTTGTGACCCAGTACTTC. It specifies CASSASGGGLLVTQYF. This chain links TRBV9 with TRBJ2-5; 7 nucleotides line up with TRBD2. This CDR3 has 16 residues. CDR1 and CDR2 from the germline V gene are SGDLS and YYNGEE. Unmatched junction bases numbered 15, after V lost 3 bases and J lost 7 bases.

This clone was observed a single time. The rearrangement uses TRBV28 and TRBJ2-7, with D perhaps TRBD2 (6 bases). Germline CDR1 and CDR2: MDHEN and SYDVKM. CDR3 size: 13 residues. V lost 6 bases, J lost 6 bases, and 15 bases lay in between. The CDR3 reads CASRVRGMGEQYF. DNA of the CDR3: TGTGCCAGCAGGGTTCGGGGGATGGGCGAGCAGTACTTC.

V and J are TRBV14 and TRBJ2-7; TRBD1 agrees at 9 bases. CDR3 length: 15 residues. Germline-derived CDR1 and CDR2 are SGHDN and FVKESK. With V trimmed by 3 bases and J by 2 bases, 5 bases remained unmatched. CDR3 coding DNA: TGTGCCAGCAGCCAGGACAGGGGTTGGCCCTACGAGCAGTACTTC. It is translated as CASSQDRGWPYEQYF.

This chain uses TRBV10-3 with TRBJ1-2, with 7 bases matching TRBD1. CDR1 is ENHRY, CDR2 SYGVKD, per germline. This CDR3 has 13 amino acids. V shed 7 bases, J shed 8 bases, and the junction held 10 bases outside the gene matches. CDR3 in amino acids: CAITSQGVQGYTF. The CDR3 DNA reads as TGTGCCATCACTTCCCAGGGGGTACAAGGCTACACCTTC.

The chain uses TRBV7-2 and TRBJ2-3; D perhaps matches TRBD2 (6 bases). The ends were cut back, 1 base at V and 2 bases at J, with 7 bases in the middle. Germline V lookup: CDR1 SGHTA, CDR2 FQGNSA. The CDR3 is made up of 14 amino acids. The CDR3 spells CASSLGGDTDTQYF. For the CDR3, the DNA is TGTGCCAGCAGCTTAGGGGGGGACACAGATACGCAGTATTTT. Based on the CDR3 plus reference TRBV7-2 and TRBJ2-3, the full variable domain is GAGVSQSPSNKVTEKGKDVELRCDPISGHTALYWYRQSLGQGLEFLIYFQGNSAPDKSGLPSDRFSAERTGGSVSTLTIQRTQQEDSAVYLCASSLGGDTDTQYFGPGTRLTVL.

To note about this clone: At one boundary the junction diverges from the germline segment, which might be a read error. The V and J genes are TRBV7-7 and TRBJ2-5; 7 positions match TRBD1. CDR1 is SSHAT and CDR2 is FNYEAQ in the germline V gene (reference sequence). The length of the CDR3 is 15 residues. The CDR3, as DNA: TGTGCTAGCAGCTTAGGGGGACAGTCCCAAGAGACCCAGTACTTC. This encodes CASSLGGQSQETQYF. Full variable domain (missing parts from reference TRBV7-7 and TRBJ2-5): GAGVSQSPRYKVTKRGQDVTLRCDPISSHATLYWYQQALGQGPEFLTYFNYEAQPDKSGLPSDRFSAERPEGSISTLTIQRTEQRDSAMYRCASSLGGQSQETQYFGPGTRLLVL.

The gene calls are TRBV30 and TRBJ2-1; D gene ambiguous. Trimming cost V 4 bases and J 2 bases, with 3 bases left between them. Per the germline V gene, CDR1 is GTSNPN and CDR2 is SVGIG (reference sequence). This CDR3 spans 11 amino acids. CDR3 nucleotide sequence: TGTGCCTGGACAGCCTACAATGAGCAGTTCTTC. This codes for CAWTAYNEQFF.

This chain uses TRBV5-6 with TRBJ1-6; 9 bases are a match to TRBD1. The CDR3 spans 15 residues. Germline V gives CDR1 SGHDT, CDR2 YYEEEE. The V segment lost 2 bases and the J segment 9 bases; nucleotides outside the gene matches: 6. This chain's CDR3 is CASSLYRGLGSPLHF. The CDR3 DNA follows: TGTGCCAGCAGCTTATACAGGGGGCTGGGTTCACCCCTCCACTTT.

The gene calls are TRBV4-3 and TRBJ2-3, with 14 nucleotides matching TRBD2. The germline CDR1 and CDR2 sequences are LGHNA and YSLEER. The CDR3 sequence is 18 residues long. Trimming at V came to 0 bases and at J to 0 bases, leaving 2 bases not matched to a gene. The CDR3 region is CASSQEGLAGDSTDTQYF. In DNA, the CDR3 is TGCGCCAGCAGCCAAGAGGGACTAGCGGGAGATAGCACAGATACGCAGTATTTT.

J is TRBJ1-1 and V is TRBV2, with D unresolved. Trimming took 7 bases from V and 3 from J, leaving 9 bases between them. Germline loops: CDR1 SNHLY, CDR2 FYNNEI. There are 12 residues in the CDR3. CDR3 loop: CASKEGYTEAFF. The CDR3 DNA is TGTGCCAGCAAGGAGGGATACACTGAAGCTTTCTTT.

The chain is built from TRBV5-1 and TRBJ1-2; D is possibly TRBD1 (5 bases). V was pared by 4 bases and J by 3 bases, with 13 bases between. This CDR3 is 14 amino acids long. Germline loops: CDR1 SGHRS, CDR2 YFSETQ. The CDR3 region is CASSPNSGDYGYTF. The CDR3 DNA reads TGCGCCAGCAGCCCAAATTCGGGGGACTATGGCTACACCTTC.

The chain has TRBV30 and TRBJ2-5; D may be TRBD2 (5 bases). This CDR3 spans 14 amino acids. CDR1 GTSNPN and CDR2 SVGIG come from the germline V gene (reference sequence). V was pared by 2 bases and J by 5 bases, with 15 bases between. CDR3 loop: CAWSPGPGGETQYF. The CDR3 DNA reads TGTGCCTGGAGTCCCGGGCCAGGCGGGGAGACCCAGTACTTC. Complete variable domain (other parts from reference TRBV30 and TRBJ2-5): SQTIHQWPATLVQPVGSPLSLECTVEGTSNPNLYWYRQAAGRGLQLLFYSVGIGQISSEVPQNLSASRPQDRQFILSSKKLLLSDSGFYLCAWSPGPGGETQYFGPGTRLLVL.

This clone occurred once. This sequence joins TRBV6-1 and TRBJ1-5, with D tentatively TRBD1 (6 bases). This CDR3 contains 15 residues. Trimming removed 7 bases at V and 4 bases at J, with 17 bases between. Germline-derived CDR1 and CDR2 are MNHNS and SASEGT. Here the CDR3 reads CASMGGTGRNQPQHF. Here the CDR3 DNA reads TGTGCCAGCATGGGTGGTACAGGGAGAAATCAGCCCCAGCATTTT.

J is TRBJ1-2 and V is TRBV30; a weak D match, TRBD1 (5 bases). Germline loops: CDR1 GTSNPN, CDR2 SVGIG (reference sequence). Trimming left V 5 bases short and J 3 bases short, with 13 bases between. This CDR3 region has 13 residues. This CDR3 reads CAWEDTGDYGYTF. The CDR3 DNA is TGTGCCTGGGAGGATACAGGCGACTATGGCTACACCTTC.

The gene calls are TRBV19 and TRBJ2-3; 7 bases agree with TRBD2. The germline V gene encodes CDR1 LNHDA and CDR2 SQIVND (reference sequence). The V gene end was trimmed by 3 bases and the J gene end by 1 base; junction bases not matched to a gene: 1. The CDR3 contains 14 residues. CDR3 region: CASSMGGGTDTQYF. CDR3 bases: TGTGCCAGTAGTATGGGGGGGGGCACAGATACGCAGTATTTT.

DNA of the CDR3: TGCGCCAGCAGCTTGGGTGGGGAGTACGAGCAGTACTTC. The encoded protein is CASSLGGEYEQYF. The chain has TRBV5-1 and TRBJ2-7, with D perhaps TRBD2 (5 bases). Per the germline V gene, CDR1 is SGHRS and CDR2 is YFSETQ. The CDR3 contains 13 residues. Trimming cost V 0 bases and J 4 bases, with 8 bases left between them.

The chain uses TRBV4-3 and TRBJ2-2, with D maybe TRBD2 (6 bases). V lost 0 bases and J 5 bases, leaving 7 bases between the germline ends. CDR3 length equals 14 residues. Germline CDR1 LGHNA, CDR2 YSLEER. As DNA, the CDR3 is TGCGCCAGCAGCCAAGAGGGACTGACCGGGGAGCTGTTTTTT. Amino acid sequence: CASSQEGLTGELFF.

CDR3 sequence reads: CASSAGYSNQPQHF. Here the CDR3 DNA reads TGTGCCAGCAGCGCAGGATATAGCAATCAGCCCCAGCATTTT. This chain links TRBV9 with TRBJ1-5; no clear D gene. CDR3 length: 14 amino acids. Trimming left V 3 bases short and J 0 bases short, with 7 bases between. Germline values: CDR1 SGDLS, CDR2 YYNGEE.

This chain connects TRBV7-2 to TRBJ2-7, with 7 bases lining up with TRBD2. Trimming cost V 2 bases and J 2 bases; bases outside gene matches: 6. Germline CDR1 is SGHTA and CDR2 is FQGNSA. This CDR3 spans 15 amino acids. The CDR3: CASSLRGSSTYEQYF. CDR3 DNA: TGTGCCAGCAGCTTACGCGGGAGTTCGACCTACGAGCAGTACTTC.

The chain joins TRBV30 to TRBJ1-4; D ambiguous. V was trimmed by 3 bases and J by 8 bases, leaving 7 bases between them. Germline lookup yields CDR1 GTSNPN and CDR2 SVGIG (reference sequence). The CDR3 contains 11 residues. DNA of the CDR3: TGTGCCTGGAGCTCGGGAGAAAAACTGTTTTTT. This sequence encodes CAWSSGEKLFF.

The CDR3 sequence: CAWSPGQGNEKLFF. CDR3 DNA: TGTGCCTGGAGCCCCGGACAGGGGAATGAAAAACTGTTTTTT. The V and J genes are TRBV30 and TRBJ1-4; 9 bases are a match to TRBD1. With 3 bases clipped from V and 5 bases from J, the junction kept 4 bases outside the gene matches. The CDR3 has 14 residues. The V gene's germline CDR1 is GTSNPN and CDR2 SVGIG (reference sequence). Supplemented by reference TRBV30 and TRBJ1-4, the full variable domain reads SQTIHQWPATLVQPVGSPLSLECTVEGTSNPNLYWYRQAAGRGLQLLFYSVGIGQISSEVPQNLSASRPQDRQFILSSKKLLLSDSGFYLCAWSPGQGNEKLFFGSGTQLSVL.

The rearrangement joins TRBV19 to TRBJ2-7; 7 nucleotides match TRBD2. Germline values: CDR1 LNHDA, CDR2 SQIVND (reference sequence). Trimming cost V 7 bases and J 3 bases; bases outside gene matches: 9. The CDR3 runs to 14 residues. Written as DNA, the CDR3 is TGTGCCAGTACCAATCGAGCGGGAAACTACGAGCAGTACTTC. Protein product: CASTNRAGNYEQYF. The full variable domain, in which reference TRBV19 and TRBJ2-7 provide the parts outside the CDR3, is DGGITQSPKYLFRKEGQNVTLSCEQNLNHDAMYWYRQDPGQGLRLIYYSQIVNDFQKGDIAEGYSVSREKKESFPLTVTSAQKNPTAFYLCASTNRAGNYEQYFGPGTRLTVT.

The chain has TRBV5-1 and TRBJ1-1; 7 bases match TRBD1. The CDR3 covers 13 residues. Germline V CDR1 and CDR2: SGHRS, YFSETQ. The V gene end was trimmed by 6 bases and the J gene end by 5 bases; junction bases not matched to a gene: 7. The CDR3 region is CASNRDRRTEAFF. The CDR3 DNA follows: TGCGCCAGCAATCGGGACAGAAGGACTGAAGCTTTCTTT.

This clone was seen a few times. This chain joins TRBV27 and TRBJ2-5; tentatively, D is TRBD2 (5 bases). V lost 4 bases to trimming and J lost 1 base, with 10 bases between them. This CDR3 spans 14 amino acids. The germline gives CDR1 MNHEY, CDR2 SMNVEV (reference sequence). CDR3 nucleotides: TGTGCCAGCAGTTCACACGGGGTCCAAGAGACCCAGTACTTC. This encodes CASSSHGVQETQYF.